Below are 18 T cell receptor beta chains sequenced from a single sample in a study of T cell repertoires in aging, cancer and after chemotherapy. TRB rearrangements spanning V, D and J were amplified using mixed TRB-A/B primers. TCRdb re-called the multiplex PCR reads through MiXCR, storing one row per CDR3 protein. This sample has under 4,500 distinct CDR3 sequences, with 35% to 45% found just once. The template was genomic DNA from peripheral blood, not RNA. The specimen was blood. These receptor sequences come from a human donor with a blood cancer.

The chain links TRBV5-3 to TRBJ2-7; 8 positions agree with TRBD2. TRBV5-3 is placed among ORFs of uncertain function. The CDR3 covers 18 residues. The V and J ends lost 2 bases and 0 bases, in that order; junction bases with no gene match: 13. The CDR3: CARSFPGFRTSLSYEQYF. DNA of the CDR3: TGTGCCAGAAGCTTTCCCGGCTTCAGGACTAGCCTCTCCTACGAGCAGTACTTC.

This chain connects TRBV20-1 to TRBJ2-1, with D tentatively TRBD1 (5 bases). V was trimmed by 0 bases and J by 8 bases, leaving 17 bases between them. Per germline, CDR1 DFQATT and CDR2 SNEGSKA (reference sequence). CDR3 length equals 15 residues. The CDR3 DNA is TGCAGTGCTAGAGATCCCCGGGTATCCAGGGATGAGCAGTTCTTC. Translation gives CSARDPRVSRDEQFF.

This clonotype was counted a few times. The chain couples TRBV19 to TRBJ2-7; TRBD1 matches 8 bases. The CDR3 runs 15 residues. Germline-derived CDR1 and CDR2 are LNHDA and SQIVND (reference sequence). J was trimmed by 8 bases and V by 4 bases; bases with no gene match: 13. In DNA form, the CDR3 reads TGTGCCAGTAGTACCGGGACAGGCACCCTAGCCCAGCAGTACTTC. Residues: CASSTGTGTLAQQYF.

This clonotype was observed a handful of times. This sequence joins TRBV19 and TRBJ1-5, with 9 nucleotides matching TRBD1. With 5 bases clipped from V and 9 bases from J, the junction kept 5 bases outside the gene matches. The CDR3 is made up of 13 amino acids. Germline assignment: CDR1 LNHDA and CDR2 SQIVND (reference sequence). The CDR3 protein is CASSWTGASPQHF. CDR3 coding DNA: TGTGCCAGTAGTTGGACAGGGGCGTCGCCCCAGCATTTT.

This clonotype has more than one count but fewer than ten. The CDR3 DNA reads TGCAGTGCCGACCCGGGACAGGGGTCTTTCAACTATGGCTACACCTTC. Translated, it gives CSADPGQGSFNYGYTF. The chain recombines TRBV20-1 with TRBJ1-2, with 10 positions matching TRBD1. This CDR3 has 16 amino acids. CDR1 DFQATT and CDR2 SNEGSKA come from the germline V gene (reference sequence). V shed 6 bases, J shed 2 bases, and the junction held 12 bases outside the gene matches.

This clonotype is judged medium-sized. The chain uses TRBV29-1 and TRBJ1-2, with D hard to call. V gave up 1 base and J gave up 0 bases, with 9 bases separating them. The CDR3 length is 14 residues. In germline, CDR1 is SQVTM, CDR2 ANQGSEA. CDR3 residues: CSVEGVSTNYGYTF. CDR3 sequence (DNA): TGCAGCGTTGAAGGGGTATCGACTAACTATGGCTACACCTTC.

Details on this clonotype: With a much larger clone just one base away, this may be a read error. V is TRBV6-5 and J is TRBJ2-2; TRBD2 matches 12 bases. With V trimmed by 2 bases and J by 6 bases, 4 bases remained unmatched. The germline CDR1 and CDR2 sequences are MNHEY and SVGAGI. The CDR3 spans 16 residues. CDR3 nucleotide sequence: TGTGCCAGCAGTTACGATGGACTAGCGGGGTCCGGGGAGCTGTTTTTT. Translation: CASSYDGLAGSGELFF.

Judged by abundance, this clonotype is medium-sized. The chain employs TRBV29-1 and TRBJ2-7, with D perhaps matching TRBD2 (6 bases). This CDR3 spans 12 amino acids. V was clipped by 5 bases and J by 0 bases, with 8 bases between them. In germline, CDR1 is SQVTM, CDR2 ANQGSEA. DNA of the CDR3: TGCAGCGTTTTCGGGAGCTCCTACGAGCAGTACTTC. This sequence encodes CSVFGSSYEQYF.

The CDR3 DNA sequence: TGTGCCAGCAGTTCCATTCTCGGGGGATTCACAGATACGCAGTATTTT. Translating gives CASSSILGGFTDTQYF. The V and J genes are TRBV7-9 and TRBJ2-3; TRBD2 might be the D (6 bases). In germline, CDR1 is SEHNR, CDR2 FQNEAQ (reference sequence). The CDR3 sequence is 16 residues long. Trimming took 6 bases from V and 2 from J, leaving 18 bases between them.

DNA of the CDR3: TGTGCCAGCAAAGCCACTTGGACTAGCGGGAAGGACGAGCAGTACTTC. As protein: CASKATWTSGKDEQYF. V gene TRBV27 combines with J gene TRBJ2-7, with 12 bases matching TRBD2. This CDR3 has 16 residues. The J segment lost 5 bases and the V segment lost 7 bases, leaving 12 bases of the junction unmatched. Per germline, CDR1 MNHEY and CDR2 SMNVEV (reference sequence).

This chain links TRBV5-1 with TRBJ2-3, with D maybe TRBD2 (5 bases). V lost 2 bases, J lost 5 bases, and 15 bases lay in between. Germline V gene lookup returns CDR1 SGHRS and CDR2 YFSETQ. The CDR3 has 15 amino acids. DNA for the CDR3: TGCGCCAGCAGCTTAGGAGGCCAGGCGCAAGATACGCAGTATTTT. It encodes CASSLGGQAQDTQYF.

The J gene is TRBJ2-5, the V gene TRBV10-1; D remains unclear. The ends were cut back, 9 bases at V and 0 bases at J, with 17 bases in the middle. Germline V gene sequence: CDR1 WNHNN, CDR2 SYGVQD (reference sequence). CDR3 length: 15 amino acids. The CDR3 DNA is TGCGCCAGGTGTAAGACTGTAGGCTACCAAGAGACCCAGTACTTC. Translating gives CARCKTVGYQETQYF.

This chain connects TRBV6-6 to TRBJ2-1; D is ambiguous. CDR1 MNHNY and CDR2 SVGAGI come from the germline V gene (reference sequence). The CDR3 is made up of 14 amino acids. V gave up 1 base and J gave up 7 bases, with 11 bases separating them. As DNA, the CDR3 is TGTGCCAGCAGTTACTGGGTAAACCCGAATGAGCAGTTCTTC. Residues: CASSYWVNPNEQFF.

The gene calls are TRBV6-6 and TRBJ2-3; D perhaps matches TRBD2 (5 bases). This CDR3 region has 13 residues. Germline CDR1 reads MNHNY; CDR2 reads SVGAGI (reference sequence). V dropped 5 bases and J dropped 5 bases, with 11 bases sitting between them. Here the CDR3 reads CASSDRGKDTQYF. The CDR3 region has the DNA TGTGCCAGCAGTGACCGAGGGAAAGATACGCAGTATTTT.

This sequence joins TRBV5-4 and TRBJ1-5, with D unresolved. The length of the CDR3 is 13 residues. The germline V gene encodes CDR1 SGHNT and CDR2 YYREEE (reference sequence). V was pared by 4 bases and J by 5 bases, with 10 bases between. The CDR3 bases are TGTGCCAGCAGCAAGGGTACCGATCAGCCCCAGCATTTT. Translating it yields CASSKGTDQPQHF.

The rearrangement joins TRBV6-5 to TRBJ1-6; 7 bases fit TRBD1. V shed 0 bases and J 15 bases; nucleotides not matched to a gene: 11. The length of the CDR3 is 15 residues. The V gene's germline CDR1 is MNHEY and CDR2 SVGAGI. CDR3 sequence: CASSYSGRGPVLLHF. CDR3 bases: TGTGCCAGCAGTTACTCGGGTAGGGGGCCGGTCCTCCTCCACTTT.

This clonotype counts as medium-sized. V usage is TRBV19 and J usage is TRBJ2-1; 12 bases are a match to TRBD2. The CDR3 covers 20 residues. V shed 6 bases, J shed 1 base, and the junction held 16 bases outside the gene matches. Germline loops: CDR1 LNHDA, CDR2 SQIVND (reference sequence). In nucleotides, the CDR3 is TGTGCCAGTAGCATTGAAACACTAGCGGGAGGTAGAGGGTCCTACAATGAGCAGTTCTTC. Protein: CASSIETLAGGRGSYNEQFF. The whole variable domain, filled in from reference TRBV19 and TRBJ2-1, reads DGGITQSPKYLFRKEGQNVTLSCEQNLNHDAMYWYRQDPGQGLRLIYYSQIVNDFQKGDIAEGYSVSREKKESFPLTVTSAQKNPTAFYLCASSIETLAGGRGSYNEQFFGPGTRLTVL.

Sample share makes this clonotype large. The chain links TRBV29-1 to TRBJ2-5; D call uncertain. The CDR3 spans 14 residues. Germline V gene lookup returns CDR1 SQVTM and CDR2 ANQGSEA. The ends were cut back, 4 bases at V and 1 base at J, with 13 bases in the middle. The CDR3 loop reads CSVALGLAQETQYF. The CDR3, as DNA: TGCAGCGTTGCCCTCGGGTTGGCCCAAGAGACCCAGTACTTC.